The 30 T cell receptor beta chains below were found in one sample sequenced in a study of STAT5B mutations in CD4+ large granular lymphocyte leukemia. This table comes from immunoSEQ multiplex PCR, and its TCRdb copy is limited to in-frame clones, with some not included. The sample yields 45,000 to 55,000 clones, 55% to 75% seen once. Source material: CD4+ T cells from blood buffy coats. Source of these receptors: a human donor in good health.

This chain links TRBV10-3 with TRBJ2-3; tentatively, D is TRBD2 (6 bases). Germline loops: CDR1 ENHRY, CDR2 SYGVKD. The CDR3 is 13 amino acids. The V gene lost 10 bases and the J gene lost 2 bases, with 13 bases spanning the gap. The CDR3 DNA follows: TGTGCCACCGAGGCTAGCGCCACAGATACGCAGTATTTT. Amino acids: CATEASATDTQYF.

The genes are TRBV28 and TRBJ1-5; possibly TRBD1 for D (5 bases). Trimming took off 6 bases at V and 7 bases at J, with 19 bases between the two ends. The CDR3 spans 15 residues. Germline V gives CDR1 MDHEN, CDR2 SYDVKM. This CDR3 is CASRLGAVPGQPQHF. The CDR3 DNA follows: TGTGCCAGCAGACTAGGGGCAGTCCCTGGACAGCCCCAGCATTTT.

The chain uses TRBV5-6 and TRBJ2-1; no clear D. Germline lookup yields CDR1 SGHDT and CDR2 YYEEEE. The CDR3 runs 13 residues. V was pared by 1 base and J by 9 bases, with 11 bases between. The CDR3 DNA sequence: TGTGCCAGCAGCTTGTTTACTCCCATTGAGCAGTTCTTC. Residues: CASSLFTPIEQFF.

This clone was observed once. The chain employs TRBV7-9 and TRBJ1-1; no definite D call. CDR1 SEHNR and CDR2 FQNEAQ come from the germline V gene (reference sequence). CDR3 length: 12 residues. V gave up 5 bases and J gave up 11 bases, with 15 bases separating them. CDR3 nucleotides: TGTGCCAGCAGCAACCCGACCGGACCGGCTTTCTTT. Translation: CASSNPTGPAFF.

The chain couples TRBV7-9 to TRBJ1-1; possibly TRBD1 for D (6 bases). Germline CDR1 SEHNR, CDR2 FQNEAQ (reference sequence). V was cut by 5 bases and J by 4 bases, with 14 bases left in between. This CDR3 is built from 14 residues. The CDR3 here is CASSQTQGSTEAFF. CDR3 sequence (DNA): TGTGCCAGCAGCCAGACACAGGGTAGCACTGAAGCTTTCTTT.

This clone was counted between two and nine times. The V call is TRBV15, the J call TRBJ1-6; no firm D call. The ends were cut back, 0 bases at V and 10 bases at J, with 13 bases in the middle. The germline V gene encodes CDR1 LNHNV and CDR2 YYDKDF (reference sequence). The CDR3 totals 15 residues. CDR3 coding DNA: TGTGCCACCAGCAGAGATCAAGACTTTAGCTCACCCCTCCACTTT. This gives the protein CATSRDQDFSSPLHF.

As DNA, the CDR3 is TGCGCCAGCAGCTTCAATCCGGGGTCGGTCGGAGACACCGGGGAGCTGTTTTTT. It encodes CASSFNPGSVGDTGELFF. This sequence joins TRBV5-1 and TRBJ2-2, with D possibly being TRBD2 (5 bases). V was trimmed by 2 bases and J by 3 bases, leaving 20 bases between them. Germline assignment: CDR1 SGHRS and CDR2 YFSETQ. The CDR3 has 18 residues.

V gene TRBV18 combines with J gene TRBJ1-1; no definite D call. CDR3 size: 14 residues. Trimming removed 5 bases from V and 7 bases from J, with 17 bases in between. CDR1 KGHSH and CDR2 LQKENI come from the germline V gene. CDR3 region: CASSSTRSTGEAFF. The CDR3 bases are TGTGCCAGCTCAAGCACCCGGTCGACTGGTGAAGCTTTCTTT.

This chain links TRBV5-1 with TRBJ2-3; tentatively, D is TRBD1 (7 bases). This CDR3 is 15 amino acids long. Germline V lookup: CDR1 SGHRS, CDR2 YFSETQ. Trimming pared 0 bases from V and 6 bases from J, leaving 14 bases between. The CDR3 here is CASSLADREEDTQYF. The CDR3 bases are TGCGCCAGCAGCTTGGCCGACAGGGAGGAGGATACGCAGTATTTT.

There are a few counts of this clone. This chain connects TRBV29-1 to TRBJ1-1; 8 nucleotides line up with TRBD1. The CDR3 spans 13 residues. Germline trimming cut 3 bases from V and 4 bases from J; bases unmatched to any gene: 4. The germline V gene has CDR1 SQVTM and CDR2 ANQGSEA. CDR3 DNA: TGCAGCGTTGATGAGGACAGGGCCACTGAAGCTTTCTTT. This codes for CSVDEDRATEAFF.

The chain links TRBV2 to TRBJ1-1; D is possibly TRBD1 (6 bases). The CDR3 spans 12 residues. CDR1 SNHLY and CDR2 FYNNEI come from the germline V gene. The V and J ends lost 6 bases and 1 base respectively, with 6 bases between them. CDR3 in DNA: TGTGCCAGCAGAGGGGGGAACACTGAAGCTTTCTTT. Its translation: CASRGGNTEAFF.

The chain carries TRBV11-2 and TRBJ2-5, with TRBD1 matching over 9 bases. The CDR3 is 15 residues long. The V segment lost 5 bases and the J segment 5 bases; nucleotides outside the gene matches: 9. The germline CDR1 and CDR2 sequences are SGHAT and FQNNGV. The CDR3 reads CASSLSQGARETQYF. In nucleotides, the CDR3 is TGTGCCAGCAGCCTCTCACAGGGGGCACGGGAGACCCAGTACTTC.

The CDR3 loop is CASSQTVEDTQYF. The CDR3 DNA follows: TGTGCCAGCAGCCAAACCGTTGAGGATACGCAGTATTTT. The chain carries TRBV4-2 and TRBJ2-3, with D hard to call. The CDR3 loop spans 13 amino acids. V lost 2 bases, J lost 6 bases, and 9 bases lay in between. Germline lookup yields CDR1 LGHNA and CDR2 YNFKEQ.

CDR3 in amino acids: CASSVTGLGTDTQYF. CDR3 in DNA: TGTGCCAGCAGTGTGACGGGACTGGGCACAGATACGCAGTATTTT. The chain uses TRBV2 and TRBJ2-3; a possible D gene is TRBD2 (6 bases). The CDR3 is 15 residues long. Trimming removed 4 bases from V and 1 base from J, with 12 bases in between. The germline CDR1 and CDR2 sequences are SNHLY and FYNNEI.

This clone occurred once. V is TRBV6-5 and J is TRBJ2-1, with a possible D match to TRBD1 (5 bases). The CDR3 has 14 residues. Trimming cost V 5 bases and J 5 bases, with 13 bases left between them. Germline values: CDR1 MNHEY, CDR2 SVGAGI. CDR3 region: CASSLQGANNEQFF. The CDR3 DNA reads TGTGCCAGCAGTCTTCAGGGCGCGAACAATGAGCAGTTCTTC.

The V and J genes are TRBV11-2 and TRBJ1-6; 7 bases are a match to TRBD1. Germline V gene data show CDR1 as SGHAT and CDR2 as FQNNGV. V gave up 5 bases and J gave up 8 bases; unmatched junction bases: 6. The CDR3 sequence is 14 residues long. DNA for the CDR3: TGTGCCAGCAGCATTGGGACAGAATATTCACCCCTCCACTTT. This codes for CASSIGTEYSPLHF.

CDR3 in DNA: TGTGCCAGCAGCGAAGGGACAGGCAATCGTATTACATTTAATAATTCACCCCTCCACTTT. Translation gives CASSEGTGNRITFNNSPLHF. The chain uses TRBV9 and TRBJ1-6; 8 bases line up with TRBD1. The CDR3 is 20 residues long. The germline gives CDR1 SGDLS, CDR2 YYNGEE. V trimming: 3 bases; J trimming: 5 bases; junction bases outside the gene matches: 19. Full variable domain (missing parts from reference TRBV9 and TRBJ1-6): DSGVTQTPKHLITATGQRVTLRCSPRSGDLSVYWYQQSLDQGLQFLIQYYNGEERAKGNILERFSAQQFPDLHSELNLSSLELGDSALYFCASSEGTGNRITFNNSPLHFGNGTRLTVT.

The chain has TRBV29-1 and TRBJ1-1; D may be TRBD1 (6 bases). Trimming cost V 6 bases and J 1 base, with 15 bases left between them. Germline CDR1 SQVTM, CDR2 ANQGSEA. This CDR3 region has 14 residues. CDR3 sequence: CSVGGRGENTEAFF. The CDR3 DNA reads TGCAGCGTCGGTGGCAGGGGCGAGAACACTGAAGCTTTCTTT. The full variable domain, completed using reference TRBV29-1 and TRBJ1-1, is SAVISQKPSRDICQRGTSLTIQCQVDSQVTMMFWYRQQPGQSLTLIATANQGSEATYESGFVIDKFPISRPNLTFSTLTVSNMSPEDSSIYLCSVGGRGENTEAFFGQGTRLTVV.

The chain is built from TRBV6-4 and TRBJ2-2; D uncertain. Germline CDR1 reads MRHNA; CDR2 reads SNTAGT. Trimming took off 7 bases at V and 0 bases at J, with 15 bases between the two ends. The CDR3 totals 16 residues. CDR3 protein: CASTIRVRSNTGELFF. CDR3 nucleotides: TGTGCCAGCACAATCCGGGTGAGGTCGAACACCGGGGAGCTGTTTTTT.

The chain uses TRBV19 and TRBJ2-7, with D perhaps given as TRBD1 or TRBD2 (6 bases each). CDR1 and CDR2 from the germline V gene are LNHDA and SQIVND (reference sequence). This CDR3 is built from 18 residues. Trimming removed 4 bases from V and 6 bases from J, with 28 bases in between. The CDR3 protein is CASSRGAQGAKGRFEQYF. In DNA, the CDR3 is TGTGCCAGTAGTAGGGGGGCCCAAGGGGCCAAGGGGAGATTCGAGCAGTACTTC.

The CDR3 DNA reads as TGTGCCAGCAGACTCTGGGGACAGGGAGGCCGTGGCTACACCTTC. It is translated as CASRLWGQGGRGYTF. The chain is built from TRBV13 and TRBJ1-2; 9 bases match TRBD1. The CDR3 runs 15 residues. Germline V gives CDR1 PRHDT, CDR2 FYEKMQ (reference sequence). J lost 7 bases, V lost 6 bases, and 12 bases had no gene match.

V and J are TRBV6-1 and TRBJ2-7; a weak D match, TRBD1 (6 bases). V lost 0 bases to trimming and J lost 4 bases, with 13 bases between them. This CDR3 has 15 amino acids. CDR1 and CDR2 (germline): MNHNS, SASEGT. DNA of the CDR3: TGTGCCAGCAGTGAAGCGCTGGGCAGGGGATACGAGCAGTACTTC. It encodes CASSEALGRGYEQYF.

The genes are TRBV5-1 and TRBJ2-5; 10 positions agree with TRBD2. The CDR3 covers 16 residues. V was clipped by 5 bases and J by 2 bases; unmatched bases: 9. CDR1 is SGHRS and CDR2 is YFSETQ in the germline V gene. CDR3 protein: CASSSESGGDQETQYF. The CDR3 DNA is TGCGCCAGCAGTAGTGAGAGCGGGGGGGATCAAGAGACCCAGTACTTC.

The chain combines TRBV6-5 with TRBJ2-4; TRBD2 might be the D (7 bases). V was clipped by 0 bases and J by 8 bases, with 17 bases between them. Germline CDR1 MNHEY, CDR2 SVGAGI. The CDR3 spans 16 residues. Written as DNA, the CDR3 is TGTGCCAGCAGTTACTCGAGCGGCGGGGGCGGGCACATTCAGTACTTC. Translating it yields CASSYSSGGGGHIQYF.

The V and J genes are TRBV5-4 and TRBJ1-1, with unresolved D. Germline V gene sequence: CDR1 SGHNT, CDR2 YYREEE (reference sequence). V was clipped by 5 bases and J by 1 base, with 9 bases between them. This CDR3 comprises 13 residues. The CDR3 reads CASSMAENTEAFF. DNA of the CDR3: TGTGCCAGCAGTATGGCCGAGAACACTGAAGCTTTCTTT.

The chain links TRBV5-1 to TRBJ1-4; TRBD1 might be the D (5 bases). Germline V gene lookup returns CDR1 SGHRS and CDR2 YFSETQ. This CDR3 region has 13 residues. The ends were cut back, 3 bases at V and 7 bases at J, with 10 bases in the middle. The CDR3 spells CASSSPQGEKLFF. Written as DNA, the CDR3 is TGCGCCAGCAGCTCTCCGCAGGGTGAAAAACTGTTTTTT.

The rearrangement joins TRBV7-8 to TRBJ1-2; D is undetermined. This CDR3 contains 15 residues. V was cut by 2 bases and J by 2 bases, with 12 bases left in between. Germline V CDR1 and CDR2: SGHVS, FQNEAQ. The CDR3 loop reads CASSLRREVNYGYTF. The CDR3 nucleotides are TGTGCCAGCAGCTTACGTCGCGAAGTGAACTATGGCTACACCTTC.

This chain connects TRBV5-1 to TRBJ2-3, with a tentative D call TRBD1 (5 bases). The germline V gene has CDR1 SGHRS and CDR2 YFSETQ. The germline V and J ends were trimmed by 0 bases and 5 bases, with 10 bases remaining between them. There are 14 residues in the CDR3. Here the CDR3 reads CASSLAGAEDTQYF. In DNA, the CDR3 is TGCGCCAGCAGCTTGGCTGGGGCAGAAGATACGCAGTATTTT.

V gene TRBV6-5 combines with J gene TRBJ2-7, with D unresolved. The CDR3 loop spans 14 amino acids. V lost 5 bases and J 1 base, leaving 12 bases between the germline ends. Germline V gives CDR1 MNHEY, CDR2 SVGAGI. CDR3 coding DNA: TGTGCCAGCAGTCCGCGCTTCGATTCCTACGAGCAGTACTTC. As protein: CASSPRFDSYEQYF.

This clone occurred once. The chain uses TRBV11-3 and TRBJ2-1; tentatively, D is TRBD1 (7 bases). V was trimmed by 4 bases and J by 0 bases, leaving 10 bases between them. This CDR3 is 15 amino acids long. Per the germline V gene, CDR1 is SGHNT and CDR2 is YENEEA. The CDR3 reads CASSSGGPSYNEQFF. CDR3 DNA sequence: TGTGCCAGCAGCTCAGGGGGGCCCTCCTACAATGAGCAGTTCTTC. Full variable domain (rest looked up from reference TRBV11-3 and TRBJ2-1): EAGVVQSPRYKIIEKKQPVAFWCNPISGHNTLYWYLQNLGQGPELLIRYENEEAVDDSQLPKDRFSAERLKGVDSTLKIQPAELGDSAVYLCASSSGGPSYNEQFFGPGTRLTVL.